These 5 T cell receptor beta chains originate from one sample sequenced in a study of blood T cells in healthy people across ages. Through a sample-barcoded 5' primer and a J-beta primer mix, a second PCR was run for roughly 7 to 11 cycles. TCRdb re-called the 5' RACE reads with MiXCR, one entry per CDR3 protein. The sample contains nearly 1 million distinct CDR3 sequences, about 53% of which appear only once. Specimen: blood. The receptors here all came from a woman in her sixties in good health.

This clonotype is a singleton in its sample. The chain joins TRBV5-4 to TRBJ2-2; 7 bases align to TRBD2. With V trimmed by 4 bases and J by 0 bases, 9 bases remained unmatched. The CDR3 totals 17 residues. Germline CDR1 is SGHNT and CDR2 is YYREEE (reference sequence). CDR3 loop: CASSQRFLAANTGELFF. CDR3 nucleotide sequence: TGTGCCAGCAGCCAGAGGTTTCTAGCGGCGAACACCGGGGAGCTGTTTTTT.

The CDR3 DNA reads as TGTGCCAGCAGTTTTTTCAGTCGGAGTCAAGAGACCCAGTACTTC. It translates to CASSFFSRSQETQYF. The rearrangement joins TRBV12-3 or TRBV12-4 to TRBJ2-5; D ambiguous. CDR3 length: 15 amino acids. The V end was cut by 3 bases, the J end by 2 bases, with 13 bases between.

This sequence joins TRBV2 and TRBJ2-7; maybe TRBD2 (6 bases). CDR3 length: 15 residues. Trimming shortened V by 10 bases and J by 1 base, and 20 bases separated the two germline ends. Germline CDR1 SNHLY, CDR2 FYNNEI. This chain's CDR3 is CATLRSGVGSYEQYF. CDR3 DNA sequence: TGTGCCACGCTCCGGTCGGGAGTAGGTTCCTACGAGCAGTACTTC.

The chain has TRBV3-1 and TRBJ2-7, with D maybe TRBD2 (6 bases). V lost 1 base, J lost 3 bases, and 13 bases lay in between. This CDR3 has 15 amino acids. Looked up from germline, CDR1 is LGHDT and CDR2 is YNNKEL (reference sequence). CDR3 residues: CASSQVLLADYEQYF. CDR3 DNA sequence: TGTGCCAGCAGCCAAGTTCTGTTAGCGGACTACGAGCAGTACTTC.

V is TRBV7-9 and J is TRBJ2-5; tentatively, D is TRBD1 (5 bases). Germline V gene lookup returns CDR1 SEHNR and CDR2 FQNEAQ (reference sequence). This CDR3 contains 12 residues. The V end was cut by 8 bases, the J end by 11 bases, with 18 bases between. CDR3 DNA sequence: TGTGCCAGCGATAACAGGAACAATGAGCAGTACTTC. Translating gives CASDNRNNEQYF.